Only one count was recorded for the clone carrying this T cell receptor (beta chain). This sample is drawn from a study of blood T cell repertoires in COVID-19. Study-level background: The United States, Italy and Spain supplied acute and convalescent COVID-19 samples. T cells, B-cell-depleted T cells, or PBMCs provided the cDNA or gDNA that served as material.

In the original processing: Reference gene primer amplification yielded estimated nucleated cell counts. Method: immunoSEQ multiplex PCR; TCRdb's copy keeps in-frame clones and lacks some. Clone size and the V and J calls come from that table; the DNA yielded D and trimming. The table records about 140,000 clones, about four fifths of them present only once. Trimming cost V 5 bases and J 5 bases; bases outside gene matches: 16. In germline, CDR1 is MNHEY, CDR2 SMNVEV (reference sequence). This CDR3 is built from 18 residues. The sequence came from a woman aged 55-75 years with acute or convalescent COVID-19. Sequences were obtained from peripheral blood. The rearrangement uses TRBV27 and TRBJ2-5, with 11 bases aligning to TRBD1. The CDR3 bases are TGTGCCAGCAGTCCGGGACAGGGGGGCGTACTACGCCGGGAGACCCAGTACTTC. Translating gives CASSPGQGGVLRRETQYF.